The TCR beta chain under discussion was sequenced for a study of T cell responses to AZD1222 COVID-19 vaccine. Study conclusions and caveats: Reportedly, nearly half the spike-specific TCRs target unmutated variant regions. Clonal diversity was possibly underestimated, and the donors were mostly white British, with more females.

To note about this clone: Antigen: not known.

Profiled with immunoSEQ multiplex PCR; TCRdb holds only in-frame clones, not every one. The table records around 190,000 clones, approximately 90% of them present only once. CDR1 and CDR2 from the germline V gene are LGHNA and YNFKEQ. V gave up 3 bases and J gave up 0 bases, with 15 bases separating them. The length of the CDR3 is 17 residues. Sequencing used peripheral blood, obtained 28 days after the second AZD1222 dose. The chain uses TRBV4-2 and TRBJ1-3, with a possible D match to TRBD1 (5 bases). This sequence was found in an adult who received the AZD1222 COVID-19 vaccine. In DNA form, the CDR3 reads TGTGCCAGCAGCCAGACTACGGGACGACACTCTGGAAACACCATATATTTT. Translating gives CASSQTTGRHSGNTIYF.